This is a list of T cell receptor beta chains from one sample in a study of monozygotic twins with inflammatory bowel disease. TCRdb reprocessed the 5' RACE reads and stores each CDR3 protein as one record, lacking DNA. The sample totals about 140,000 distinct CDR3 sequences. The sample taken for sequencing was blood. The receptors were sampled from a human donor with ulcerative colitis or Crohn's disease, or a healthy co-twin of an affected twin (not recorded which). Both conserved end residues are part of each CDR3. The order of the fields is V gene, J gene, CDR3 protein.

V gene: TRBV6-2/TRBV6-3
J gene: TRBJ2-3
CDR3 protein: CASSYGSSYASTDTQYF

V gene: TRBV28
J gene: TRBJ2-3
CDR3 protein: CASLVSGGFTDTQYF

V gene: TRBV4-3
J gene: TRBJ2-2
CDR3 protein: CASSQEPRRPNTGELFF

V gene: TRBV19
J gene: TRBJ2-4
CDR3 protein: CASSPRRGAKNIQYF

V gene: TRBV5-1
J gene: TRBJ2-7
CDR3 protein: CASSSPGTGDNEQYF

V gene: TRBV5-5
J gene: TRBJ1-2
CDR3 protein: CASSTGTGTSYGYTF

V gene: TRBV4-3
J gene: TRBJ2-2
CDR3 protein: CASSQDRTGTVNTGELFF

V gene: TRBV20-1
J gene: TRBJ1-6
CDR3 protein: CSARQGNSYNSPLHF

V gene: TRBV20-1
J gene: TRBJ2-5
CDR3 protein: CSARVLGGGETQYF

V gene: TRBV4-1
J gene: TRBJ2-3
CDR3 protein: CASSQVDTQYF

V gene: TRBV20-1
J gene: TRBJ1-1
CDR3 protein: CSARIQVTEAFF

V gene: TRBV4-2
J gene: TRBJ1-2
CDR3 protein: CASSTHAGKDYGYTF

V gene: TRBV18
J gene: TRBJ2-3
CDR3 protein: CASSPPTGTDTQYF

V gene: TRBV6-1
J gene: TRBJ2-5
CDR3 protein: CASSEPGDPLGETQYF

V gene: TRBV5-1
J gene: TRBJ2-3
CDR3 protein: CASSYHPGTPGTDTQYF

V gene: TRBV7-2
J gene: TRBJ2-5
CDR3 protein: CDSSLRLAGMPQYF

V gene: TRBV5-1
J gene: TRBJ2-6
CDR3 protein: CASSLWDWGSGANVLTF

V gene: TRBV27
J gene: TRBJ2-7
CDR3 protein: CATGPGLGVYEQYF

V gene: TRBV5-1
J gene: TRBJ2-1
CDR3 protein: CASSHKSNRGSRAYNEQFF

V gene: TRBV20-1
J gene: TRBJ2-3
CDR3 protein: CSATTTSGGEADTQYF

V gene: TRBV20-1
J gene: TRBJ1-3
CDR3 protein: CSARMGVTGNTIYF

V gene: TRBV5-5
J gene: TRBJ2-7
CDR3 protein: CASSPEWDEQYF

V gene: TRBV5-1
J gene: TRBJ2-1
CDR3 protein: CASRGGTGDNEQFF

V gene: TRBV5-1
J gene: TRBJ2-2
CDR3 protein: CASSSLLGGTGELFF

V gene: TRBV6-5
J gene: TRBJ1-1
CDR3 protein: CASSYGTGVPEAFF

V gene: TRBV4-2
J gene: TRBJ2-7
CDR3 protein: CASSQGQGAYEQYF

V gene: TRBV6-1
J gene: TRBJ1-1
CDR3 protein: CASSIIPTPGKIMNTEAFF

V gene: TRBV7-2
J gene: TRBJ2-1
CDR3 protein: CASSLPMRGEQFF

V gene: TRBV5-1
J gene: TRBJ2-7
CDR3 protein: CASSLASGRADEQYF

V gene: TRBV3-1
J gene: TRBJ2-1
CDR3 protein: CASSQSTGLDEQFF

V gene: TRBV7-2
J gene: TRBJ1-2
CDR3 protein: CASSPEANYGYTF

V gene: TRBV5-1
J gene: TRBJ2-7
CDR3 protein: CASSFYPVKSGSSYEQYF

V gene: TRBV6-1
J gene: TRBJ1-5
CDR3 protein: CASGDPTRAPNQPQHF

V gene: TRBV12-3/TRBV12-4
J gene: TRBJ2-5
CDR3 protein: CASSLYIRGTAGETQYF

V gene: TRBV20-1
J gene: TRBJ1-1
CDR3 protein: CSARGMNTEAFF

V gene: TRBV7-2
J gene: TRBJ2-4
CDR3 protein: CASSLEGAPYKNIQYF

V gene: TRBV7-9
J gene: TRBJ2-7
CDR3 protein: CASSRGTVITYEQYF

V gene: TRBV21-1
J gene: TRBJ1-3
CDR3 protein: CASSKGFRQGAYGNTIYF

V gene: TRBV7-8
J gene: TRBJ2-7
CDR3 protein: CATRPYLGVGNTYEQYF

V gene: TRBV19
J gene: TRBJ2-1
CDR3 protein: CASSIGGGALQFF

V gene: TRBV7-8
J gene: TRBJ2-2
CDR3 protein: CASSPVPVSNTGELFF

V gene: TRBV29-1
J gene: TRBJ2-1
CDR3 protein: CSVGRGSYNEQFF

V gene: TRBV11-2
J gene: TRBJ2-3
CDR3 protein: CASSSRGSGTTSTDTQYF

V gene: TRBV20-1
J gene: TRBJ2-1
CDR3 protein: CSAHRANEQFF

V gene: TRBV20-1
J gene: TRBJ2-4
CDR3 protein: CSARAPFETLAKNIQYF

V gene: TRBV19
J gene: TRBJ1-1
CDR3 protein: CASSIQSMNTEAFF

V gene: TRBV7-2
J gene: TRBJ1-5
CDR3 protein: CASGKVNQPQHF

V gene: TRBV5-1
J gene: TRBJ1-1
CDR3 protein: CASRPGQLLNTEAFF

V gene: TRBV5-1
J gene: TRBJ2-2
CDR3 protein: CASSHDGGWTGELFF

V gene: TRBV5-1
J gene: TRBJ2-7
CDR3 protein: CASSISAVTYEQYF

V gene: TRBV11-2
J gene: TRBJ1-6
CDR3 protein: CASSLGGTDRARSPLHF

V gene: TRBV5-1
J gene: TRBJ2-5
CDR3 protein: CASSFGLASQETQYF

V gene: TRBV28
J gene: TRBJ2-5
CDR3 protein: CASSLFRGSETQYF

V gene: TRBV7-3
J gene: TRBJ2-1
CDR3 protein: CASRQAGGRDNEQFF